This T cell receptor (beta chain) was sequenced for a study of cytomegalovirus exposure and HLA in healthy donors. Study-wide context: The platform used for the roughly 130 validation repertoires matched that of the approximately 640 first-cohort repertoires, a later analysis reported.

This CDR3 is 14 amino acids long. Per germline, CDR1 SGDLS and CDR2 YYNGEE. Trimming shortened V by 4 bases and J by 5 bases, and 12 bases separated the two germline ends. Sequencing used immunoSEQ multiplex PCR; TCRdb keeps in-frame clones, though not all of them. This sample has 200,000 or so clones, with about four fifths found just once. This clone was seen just once. The validation cohort, a group of over a hundred subjects, included the donors and was separate from the approximately 650-subject first cohort. What was sequenced was PBMCs. This chain uses TRBV9 with TRBJ2-2; D is perhaps TRBD2 (6 bases). The clonotype was recovered from a man aged 18 to 30 in good health and CMV-seropositive. The CDR3 loop is CASSLAGGTGELFF. The CDR3 DNA reads TGTGCCAGCAGCCTCGCCGGGGGAACCGGGGAGCTGTTTTTT.